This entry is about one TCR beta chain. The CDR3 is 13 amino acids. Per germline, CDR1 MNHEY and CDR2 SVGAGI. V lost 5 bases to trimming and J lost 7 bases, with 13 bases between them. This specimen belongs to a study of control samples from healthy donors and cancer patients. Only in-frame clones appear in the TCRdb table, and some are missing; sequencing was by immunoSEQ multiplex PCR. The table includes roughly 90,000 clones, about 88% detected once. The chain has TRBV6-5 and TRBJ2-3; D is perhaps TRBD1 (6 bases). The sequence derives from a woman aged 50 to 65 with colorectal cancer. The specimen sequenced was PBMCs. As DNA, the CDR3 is TGTGCCAGCAGTATCACAGGGTGGAATACGCAGTATTTT. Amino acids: CASSITGWNTQYF.